A selection of T cell receptor beta chains follows, all from one sample in a study of cytotoxic CD8 clonotypes in ibrutinib-treated CLL. The method was immunoSEQ multiplex PCR; TCRdb's version includes in-frame clones alone and lacks a portion of them. This table has about 22,000 clones, 65% to 80% appearing once. The material was PBMCs, obtained after 12 months of ibrutinib treatment. The receptors here all came from a human donor with chronic lymphocytic leukemia. Each CDR3 is given with its conserved first and last residue.

TRBV11-2	TRBJ2-5	CASSRGSRDSGETQYF
TRBV30	TRBJ2-2	CAWSRIQGGTGELFF
TRBV5-1	TRBJ1-2	CASSQGNYGYTF
TRBV19	TRBJ2-4	CASSEDTAKNIQYF
TRBV4-1	TRBJ2-6	CASSQDREAKAGANVLTF
TRBV7-8	TRBJ1-4	CASSLAAGTANEKLFF
TRBV27	TRBJ1-1	CASSRDTMNTEAFF
TRBV9	TRBJ2-7	CASSEGAPSSYEQYF
TRBV10-1	TRBJ2-7	CASSESSYEQYF
TRBV27	TRBJ2-2	CASSLARANTGELFF
TRBV6-5	TRBJ2-3	CASSYQGPDTQYF
TRBV7-9	TRBJ2-3	CASSSSRARGRTDTQYF
TRBV9	TRBJ2-1	CASSSRGRQGAHEQFF
TRBV2	TRBJ1-5	CASSEGITRVGNQPQHF
TRBV6-6	TRBJ2-7	CATRGEWPASYEQYF
TRBV21-1	TRBJ2-7	CASSKGCRGGSYEQYF
TRBV6-5	TRBJ2-7	CASSRGLAEEQYF
TRBV2	TRBJ2-3	CASSDGVTDTQYF
TRBV6-1	TRBJ2-2	CASSEQQGAGGELFF
TRBV5-1	TRBJ2-7	CASSSPGGSRGEQYF
TRBV7-9	TRBJ1-5	CASSRTKPGPQHF
TRBV9	TRBJ2-7	CASSPTSGLALLPGNEQYF
TRBV7-6	TRBJ2-1	CASSPGLLSSYNEQFF
TRBV6-5	TRBJ1-2	CASRDSKGHGYTF
TRBV11-2	TRBJ2-2	CASSPRVPGRGELFF
TRBV4-2	TRBJ1-5	CASSRGQGNQPQHF
TRBV7-9	TRBJ1-5	CASSSGTGYSNQPQHF
TRBV18	TRBJ1-5	CASSQGFGNQPQHF
TRBV29-1	TRBJ2-3	CSARDSVRTDTQYF
TRBV5-1	TRBJ1-6	CASSKDNSPLHF
TRBV13	TRBJ2-2	CASSTRLGRTGELFF
TRBV28	TRBJ2-1	CASRPRPRGLDNEQFF
TRBV13	TRBJ2-5	CASSPVTEMTQYF
TRBV27	TRBJ1-5	CASSFWGDSNQPQHF
TRBV6-5	TRBJ2-5	CASSYGTAGGQETQYF
TRBV19	TRBJ1-3	CASSIGPFGNTIYF
TRBV5-1	TRBJ2-3	CASSYLAGYSTDTQYF
TRBV15	TRBJ2-1	CATRSGTGNYNEQFF
TRBV18	TRBJ1-4	CASSRDAGTTNEKLFF
TRBV6-6	TRBJ2-7	CASSIQGSTYEQYF
TRBV7-2	TRBJ1-5	CASSLRPSGHQPQHF
TRBV6-5	TRBJ2-5	CASSYGIAQETQYF
TRBV30	TRBJ2-1	CAWSVWQGIGEQFF
TRBV30	TRBJ1-6	CAWMIGQVVAPLHF
TRBV7-9	TRBJ1-2	CASSLGSEIGYTF
TRBV11-2	TRBJ1-6	CASSYRGRADSPLHF
TRBV2	TRBJ1-2	CASSVDRGTGDYGYTF
TRBV7-2	TRBJ1-3	CASSSDVSSGNTIYF
TRBV19	TRBJ2-7	CASSLGQGAYEQYF
TRBV28	TRBJ1-1	CASSRPPGGGDTEAFF